This TCR beta chain appears in the sequencing data of a study of cytomegalovirus exposure and HLA in healthy donors. Primers included in the PCR were 60 Vbeta and 13 Jbeta primers. Repertoires were generated with immunoSEQ multiplex PCR, while TCRdb's copy carries only in-frame clones and drops some. The sample consists of under 150,000 clones, more than 65% of them appearing once. This CDR3 is 21 amino acids long. Germline CDR1 is LNHDA and CDR2 is SQIVND (reference sequence). With V trimmed by 4 bases and J by 1 base, 20 bases remained unmatched. The sample taken for sequencing was PBMCs. This receptor was taken from a man between 45 and 60 years old in good health and CMV-seronegative. The rearrangement links TRBV19 to TRBJ2-4; 9 bases are a match to TRBD1. CDR3 sequence reads: CASSTRWKVGTGSGAKNIQYF. CDR3 coding DNA: TGTGCCAGTAGTACCCGCTGGAAGGTAGGGACAGGGTCAGGGGCCAAAAACATTCAGTACTTC. Based on the CDR3 plus reference TRBV19 and TRBJ2-4, the full variable domain is DGGITQSPKYLFRKEGQNVTLSCEQNLNHDAMYWYRQDPGQGLRLIYYSQIVNDFQKGDIAEGYSVSREKKESFPLTVTSAQKNPTAFYLCASSTRWKVGTGSGAKNIQYFGAGTRLSVL.